This T cell receptor (beta chain) was identified during a study of cytomegalovirus exposure and HLA in healthy donors. Findings of the study overall: A later analysis found most CMV-associated TCR beta chains apparently HLA-restricted. As a later analysis revealed, the rate of TCR association differed by HLA locus, with DRB1 most and HLA-C fewest.

Regarding this clone: The antigen is not known.

CDR1 is SGHNT and CDR2 is YYREEE in the germline V gene (reference sequence). The V end lost 4 bases, the J end lost 5 bases, and 9 bases lay between the germline ends. The CDR3 is made up of 13 amino acids. Both 60 Vbeta primers and 13 Jbeta primers went into the PCR. The method was immunoSEQ multiplex PCR; TCRdb's version includes in-frame clones alone and lacks a portion of them. Altogether 75,000 to 100,000 clones are present, roughly 70% being singletons, with the ten largest covering about 1.8%. V and J are TRBV5-4 and TRBJ1-4; no definite D call. Source material: PBMCs. The TCR sequence derives from a male donor in good health and CMV-seronegative. CDR3 bases: TGTGCCAGCAGCAGCTCACTGAATGAAAAACTGTTTTTT. Residues: CASSSSLNEKLFF.